The present entry profiles one T cell receptor beta chain with its context. Its antigen is undetermined. This entry belongs to a study of monozygotic twins with inflammatory bowel disease. The study's findings and limits: Healthy twins showed more clonotype sharing with others than IBD patients, especially patients with disease activity.

TCRdb re-called the 5' RACE reads and catalogs CDR3 proteins one per entry, DNA excluded. This repertoire includes approximately 140,000 distinct CDR3 sequences. Germline CDR1 and CDR2: KGHSH and LQKENI. The CDR3 has 15 residues. This chain links TRBV18 with TRBJ1-2; TCRdb indicates TRBD1, and absent DNA this call remains unverified. This receptor was identified in a human donor with ulcerative colitis or Crohn's disease, or a healthy co-twin of an affected twin (not recorded which). The sequenced sample consisted of blood. CDR3: CASSPLNRGQDGYTF.